This T cell receptor beta chain was found in a study of T cells in Graves' hyperthyroidism and ophthalmopathy. The CDR3 totals 13 residues. Germline CDR1 is SNHLY and CDR2 is FYNNEI. From RNA transcripts, TCR beta CDR3 regions were amplified. Initially, a first-round RT-PCR of the TCR CDR3 employed the HTBI primer set. Each CDR3 protein gets one entry after TCRdb re-called the multiplex PCR reads with MiXCR. This sample has around 280,000 distinct CDR3 sequences; approximately 13% occur once, and the top ten carry around 8%. About this clonotype: A much larger clone is a single base away; this may be a read error.

This clonotype was sampled from a woman in her thirties or forties with Graves' hyperthyroidism. The rearrangement joins TRBV2 to TRBJ1-2, with unresolved D. Sequences were obtained from blood. CDR3 region: CAGSGRGYDGYTF. As DNA, the CDR3 is TGTGCCGGCAGTGGCCGAGGGTATGATGGCTACACCTTC.